These 4 T cell receptor beta chains came from one sample sequenced in a study of CD8 T cells in Susac syndrome. It was with random hexamers that about 0.45 to 1 ug RNA was reverse transcribed. Via MiXCR, TCRdb re-called the immunoSEQ multiplex PCR reads, giving one row per CDR3 protein. The table records 120,000 or so distinct CDR3 sequences, about 94% of them present only once. Sequenced sample: CD8+ T cells from PBMCs. The receptors were gathered from a human donor with Susac syndrome.

The CDR3 reads CASSLDPDGGGAEAFF. CDR3 bases: TGTGCCAGCAGCTTGGATCCGGACGGAGGAGGTGCTGAAGCTTTCTTT. The genes are TRBV7-2 and TRBJ1-1; D uncertain. CDR1 and CDR2 (germline): SGHTA, FQGNSA. The CDR3 contains 16 residues. With 3 bases removed from V and 6 bases from J, the gap between germline ends came to 20 bases.

V is TRBV27 and J is TRBJ2-1; 7 positions match TRBD2. CDR1 is MNHEY and CDR2 is SMNVEV in the germline V gene (reference sequence). V trimming: 10 bases; J trimming: 4 bases; junction bases outside the gene matches: 13. The CDR3 runs 15 residues. The CDR3 DNA reads TGTGCCACCAAGTCTTCTAGCGGAGCATACAATGAGCAGTTCTTC. Its protein product is CATKSSSGAYNEQFF.

The chain recombines TRBV7-9 with TRBJ1-1, with D tentatively TRBD1 (5 bases). The V and J ends lost 5 bases and 1 base respectively, with 14 bases between them. This CDR3 is built from 15 residues. Germline CDR1 and CDR2: SEHNR and FQNEAQ (reference sequence). CDR3 DNA sequence: TGTGCCAGCAGCGACAGAGGTTCAGGGAACACTGAAGCTTTCTTT. The encoded protein is CASSDRGSGNTEAFF.

The genes are TRBV20-1 and TRBJ2-7; D is uncertain. Trimming pared 3 bases from V and 0 bases from J, leaving 9 bases between. The CDR3 sequence is 13 residues long. The V gene's germline CDR1 is DFQATT and CDR2 SNEGSKA (reference sequence). The CDR3 sequence: CSARRLDSYEQYF. Written as DNA, the CDR3 is TGCAGTGCTAGGCGGCTTGACTCCTACGAGCAGTACTTC.